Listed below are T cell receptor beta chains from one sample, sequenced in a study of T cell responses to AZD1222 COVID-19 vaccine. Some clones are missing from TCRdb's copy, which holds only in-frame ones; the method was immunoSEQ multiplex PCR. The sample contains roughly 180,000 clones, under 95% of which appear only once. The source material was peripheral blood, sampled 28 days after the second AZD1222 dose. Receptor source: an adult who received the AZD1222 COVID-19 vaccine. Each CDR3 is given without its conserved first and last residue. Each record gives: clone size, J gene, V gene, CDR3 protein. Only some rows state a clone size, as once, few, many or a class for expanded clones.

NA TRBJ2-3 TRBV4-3 ASSQDELATSTDTQY
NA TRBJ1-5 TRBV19 ASRQVRESNQPQH
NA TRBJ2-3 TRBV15 ATSRDLKRSTDTQY
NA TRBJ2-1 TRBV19 ASSMGATSQF
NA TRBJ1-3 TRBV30 AWNKFGSGNTIY
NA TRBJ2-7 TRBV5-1 ASSSTGGAYEQY
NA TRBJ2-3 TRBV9 ASSERTSGADTQY
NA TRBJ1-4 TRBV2 ASRSRQGTNEKLF
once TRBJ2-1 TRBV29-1 SVTSYNEQF
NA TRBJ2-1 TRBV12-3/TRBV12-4 ASSLGIGEQF
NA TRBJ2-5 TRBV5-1 ASSLRQETQY
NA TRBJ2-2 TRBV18 ASSLPPGGSLGELF
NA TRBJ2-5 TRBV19 ASSIPGTQETQY
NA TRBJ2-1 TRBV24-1 ATSEGRDEQF
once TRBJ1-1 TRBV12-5 ASGQGPTEAF
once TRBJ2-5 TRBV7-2 ASSLAGQQETQY
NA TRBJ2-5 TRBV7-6 ASSPDRARETQY
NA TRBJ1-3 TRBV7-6 ASSFGGAAGNTIY
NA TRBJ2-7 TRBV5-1 ASSLGDYEQY
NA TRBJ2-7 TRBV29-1 SVEVQGLSYEQY
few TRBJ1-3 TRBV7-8 ASSQSGNTIY
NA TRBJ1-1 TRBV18 ASSPGADIRAF
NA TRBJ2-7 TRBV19 ASTGQGSYEQY
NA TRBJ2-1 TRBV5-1 ASSLQGVDEQF
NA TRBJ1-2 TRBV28 ASSLRAAGGGYT
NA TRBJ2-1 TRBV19 ASSIESIGTVNNEQF
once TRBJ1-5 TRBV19 ASRDGQRGAQPQH
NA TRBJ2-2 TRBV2 ASSDRGAGELF
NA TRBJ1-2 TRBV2 ASSEGTVINYGYT
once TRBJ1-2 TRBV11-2 ASSHLTGTGDNYGYT
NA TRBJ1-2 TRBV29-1 SVNRDRHNGYT
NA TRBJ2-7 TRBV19 ASSADRQDSYEQY
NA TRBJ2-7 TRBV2 ASSPMTSGVYEQY
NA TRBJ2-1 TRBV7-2 ASSSFLAGGRDEQF
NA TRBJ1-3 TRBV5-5 ASSLAWDSGNTIY
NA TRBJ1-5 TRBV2 ASSEQTGINQPQH
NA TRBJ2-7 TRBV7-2 ASSYGQGSYEQY
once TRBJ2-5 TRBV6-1 ASSQWGQLQETQY
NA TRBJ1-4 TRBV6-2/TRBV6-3 ASSYNRNEKLF
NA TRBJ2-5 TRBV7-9 ASSLDAGVGETQY
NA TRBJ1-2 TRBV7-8 ASSRTEYGYT
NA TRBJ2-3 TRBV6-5 ASTSGILLDTQY
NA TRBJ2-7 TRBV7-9 ASSEGANYEQY
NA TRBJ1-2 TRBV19 ATNRPGHYGYT
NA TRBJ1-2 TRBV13 ASSLAGYREVGT
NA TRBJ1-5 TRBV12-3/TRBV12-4 ASSFSNQPQH
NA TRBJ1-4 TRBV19 ASSEGPGQLNEKLF
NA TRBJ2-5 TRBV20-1 SARDLTTQY
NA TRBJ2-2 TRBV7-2 ASSSTGANTGELF
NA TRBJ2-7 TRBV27 ASTPGQGPYEQY
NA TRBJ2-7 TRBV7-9 ASSLEAYEQY
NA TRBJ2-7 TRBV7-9 ASSLGSGQPSPYEQY
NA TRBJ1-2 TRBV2 ASSGGWYGYT
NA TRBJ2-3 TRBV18 ASSPRASGGSNTDTQY
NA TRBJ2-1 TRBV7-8 ASSLRLAAENEQF
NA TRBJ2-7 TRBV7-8 ASSLDLRVISEQY